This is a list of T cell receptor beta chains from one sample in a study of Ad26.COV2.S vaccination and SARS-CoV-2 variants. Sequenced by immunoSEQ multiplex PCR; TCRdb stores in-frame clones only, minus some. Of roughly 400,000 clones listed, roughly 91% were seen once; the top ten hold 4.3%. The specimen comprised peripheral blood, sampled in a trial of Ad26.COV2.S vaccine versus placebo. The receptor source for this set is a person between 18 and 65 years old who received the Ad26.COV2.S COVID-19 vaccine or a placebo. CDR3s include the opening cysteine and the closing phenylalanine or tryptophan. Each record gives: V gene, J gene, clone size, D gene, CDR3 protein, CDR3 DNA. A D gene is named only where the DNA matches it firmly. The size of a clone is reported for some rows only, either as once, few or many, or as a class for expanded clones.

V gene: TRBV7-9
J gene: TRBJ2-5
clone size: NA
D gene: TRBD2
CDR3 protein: CASSLRGRVQETQYF
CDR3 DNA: TGTGCCAGCAGCTTGCGCGGGAGAGTCCAAGAGACCCAGTACTTC

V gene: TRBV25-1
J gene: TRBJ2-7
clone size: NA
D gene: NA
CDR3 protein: CASGPATGGSYEQYF
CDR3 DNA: TGTGCCAGCGGACCCGCGACAGGAGGGTCCTACGAGCAGTACTTC

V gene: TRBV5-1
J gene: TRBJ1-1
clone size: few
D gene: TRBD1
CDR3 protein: CASSQFGQAGGTEAFF
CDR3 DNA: TGCGCCAGCAGCCAATTCGGACAGGCGGGTGGCACTGAAGCTTTCTTT

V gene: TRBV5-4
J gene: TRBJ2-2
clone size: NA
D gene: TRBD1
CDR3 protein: CASSLPAQGAVTGELFF
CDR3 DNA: TGTGCCAGCAGCTTGCCCGCCCAGGGGGCCGTCACCGGGGAGCTGTTTTTT

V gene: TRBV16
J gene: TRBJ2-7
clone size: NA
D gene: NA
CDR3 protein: CASSRRGISYEQYF
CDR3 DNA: TGTGCCAGCAGCCGCAGGGGTATATCCTACGAGCAGTACTTC

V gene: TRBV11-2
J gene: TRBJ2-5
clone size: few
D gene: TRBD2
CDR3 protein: CASSSGRLAGAGETQYF
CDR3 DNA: TGTGCCAGCAGCTCCGGGCGACTAGCGGGAGCGGGGGAGACCCAGTACTTC

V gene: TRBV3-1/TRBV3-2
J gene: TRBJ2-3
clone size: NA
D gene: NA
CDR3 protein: CASSQTRTDTQYF
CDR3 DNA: TGTGCCAGCAGCCAGACCCGCACAGATACGCAGTATTTT

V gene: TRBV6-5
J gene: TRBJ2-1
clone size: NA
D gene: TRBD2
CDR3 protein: CASSSGTSGRNEQFF
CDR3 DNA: TGTGCCAGCAGTTCCGGGACTAGCGGGAGGAATGAGCAGTTCTTC

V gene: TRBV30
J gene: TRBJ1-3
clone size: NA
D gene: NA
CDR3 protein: CAWSGDRASGNTIYF
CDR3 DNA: TGTGCCTGGAGTGGGGACCGCGCCTCTGGAAACACCATATATTTT

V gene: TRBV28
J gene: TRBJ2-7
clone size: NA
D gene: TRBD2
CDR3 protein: CASSPEAGDGDEQYF
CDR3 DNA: TGTGCCAGCAGTCCGGAGGCGGGAGACGGGGACGAGCAGTACTTC

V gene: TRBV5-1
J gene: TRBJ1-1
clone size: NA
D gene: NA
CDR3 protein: CASSTGGAGSVEAFF
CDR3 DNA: TGCGCCAGCAGCACCGGAGGCGCTGGGTCAGTCGAAGCTTTCTTT

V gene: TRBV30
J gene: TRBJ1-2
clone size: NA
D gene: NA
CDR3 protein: CAWSEGNYGYTF
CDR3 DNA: TGTGCCTGGAGTGAGGGTAACTATGGCTACACCTTC

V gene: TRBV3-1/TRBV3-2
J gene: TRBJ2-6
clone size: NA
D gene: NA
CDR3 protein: CASSRLGGDSSSGANVLTF
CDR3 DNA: TGTGCCAGCAGCCGACTAGGTGGTGACTCCAGCTCTGGGGCCAACGTCCTGACTTTC

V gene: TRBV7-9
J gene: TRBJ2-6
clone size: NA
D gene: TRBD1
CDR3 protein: CASSRGQGEANVLTF
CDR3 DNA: TGTGCCAGCAGCCGCGGACAGGGGGAGGCCAACGTCCTGACTTTC

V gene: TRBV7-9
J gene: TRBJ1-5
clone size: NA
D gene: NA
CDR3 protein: CASSLPGGNQPQHF
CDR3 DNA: TGTGCCAGCAGCTTACCAGGGGGCAATCAGCCCCAGCATTTT

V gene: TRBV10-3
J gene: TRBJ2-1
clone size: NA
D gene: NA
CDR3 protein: CAISSRQDYNEQFF
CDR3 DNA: TGTGCCATCAGTAGCAGACAGGACTACAATGAGCAGTTCTTC

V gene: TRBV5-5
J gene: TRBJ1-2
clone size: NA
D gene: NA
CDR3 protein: CASSLEARGYGYTF
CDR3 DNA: TGTGCCAGCAGCTTGGAGGCGCGGGGATATGGCTACACCTTC

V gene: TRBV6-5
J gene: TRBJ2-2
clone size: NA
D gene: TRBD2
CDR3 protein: CASTLSGANTGELFF
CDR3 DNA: TGTGCCAGCACCCTTAGCGGGGCGAACACCGGGGAGCTGTTTTTT

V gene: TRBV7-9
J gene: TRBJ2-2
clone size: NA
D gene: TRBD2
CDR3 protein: CASSLYVGLAGNTGELFF
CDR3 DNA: TGTGCCAGCAGCTTATACGTTGGACTAGCGGGAAACACCGGGGAGCTGTTTTTT

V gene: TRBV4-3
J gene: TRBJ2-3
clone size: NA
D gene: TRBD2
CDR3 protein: CASSPGTSGEADTQYF
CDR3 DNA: TGCGCCAGCAGCCCCGGGACTAGCGGGGAGGCGGATACGCAGTATTTT

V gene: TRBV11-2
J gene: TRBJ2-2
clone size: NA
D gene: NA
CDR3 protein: CASSSWVSTGELFF
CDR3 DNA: TGTGCCAGCAGCTCCTGGGTTAGCACCGGGGAGCTGTTTTTT

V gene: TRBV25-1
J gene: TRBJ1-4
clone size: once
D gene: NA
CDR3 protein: CASSEGRVRANEKLFF
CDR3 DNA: TGTGCCAGCAGTGAGGGCAGGGTTAGGGCTAATGAAAAACTGTTTTTT

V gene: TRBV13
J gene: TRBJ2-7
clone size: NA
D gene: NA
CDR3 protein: CASSLDGQGLGEQYF
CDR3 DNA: TGTGCCAGCAGCTTAGACGGGCAGGGTCTGGGCGAGCAGTACTTC

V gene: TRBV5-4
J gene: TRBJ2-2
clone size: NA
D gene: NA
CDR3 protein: CASSLISDTGELFF
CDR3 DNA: TGTGCCAGCAGCTTGATCTCGGATACCGGGGAGCTGTTTTTT

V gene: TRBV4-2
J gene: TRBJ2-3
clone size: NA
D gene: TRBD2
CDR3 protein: CASALRGGSTDTQYF
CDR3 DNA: TGTGCCAGCGCACTGCGGGGCGGGAGTACAGATACGCAGTATTTT

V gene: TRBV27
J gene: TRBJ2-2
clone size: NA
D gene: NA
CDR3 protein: CASSLSDTGELFF
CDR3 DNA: TGTGCCAGCAGTTTATCTGACACCGGGGAGCTGTTTTTT

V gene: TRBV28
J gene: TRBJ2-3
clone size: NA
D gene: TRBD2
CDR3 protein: CASSKLLAGDTDTQYF
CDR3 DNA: TGTGCCAGCAGTAAATTACTAGCGGGAGACACAGATACGCAGTATTTT

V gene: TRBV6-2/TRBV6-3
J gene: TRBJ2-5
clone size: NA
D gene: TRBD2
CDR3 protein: CASSDGGAQYF
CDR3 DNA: TGTGCCAGCAGCGACGGGGGGGCCCAGTACTTC

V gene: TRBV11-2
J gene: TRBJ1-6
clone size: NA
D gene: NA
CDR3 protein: CASSPVGRNSPLHF
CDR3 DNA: TGTGCCAGCAGCCCGGTCGGCCGGAATTCACCCCTCCACTTT

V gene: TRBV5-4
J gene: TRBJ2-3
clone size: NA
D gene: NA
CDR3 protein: CASSLVASPTFATDTQYF
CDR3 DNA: TGTGCCAGCAGCTTGGTGGCTAGCCCTACTTTCGCCACAGATACGCAGTATTTT

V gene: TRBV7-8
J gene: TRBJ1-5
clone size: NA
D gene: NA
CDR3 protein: CASSSGLQPQHF
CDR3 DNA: TGTGCCAGCAGCAGCGGACTTCAGCCCCAGCATTTT

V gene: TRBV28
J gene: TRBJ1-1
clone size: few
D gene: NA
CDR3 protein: CASTGAARAFF
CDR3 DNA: TGTGCCAGCACGGGGGCGGCTAGGGCTTTCTTT

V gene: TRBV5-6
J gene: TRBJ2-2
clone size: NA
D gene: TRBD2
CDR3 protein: CASSLPSGDTGELFF
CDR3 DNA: TGTGCCAGCAGCTTGCCTAGCGGGGACACCGGGGAGCTGTTTTTT

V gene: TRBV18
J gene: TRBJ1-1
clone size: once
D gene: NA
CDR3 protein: CASSPWARVGDTEAFF
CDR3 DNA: TGTGCCAGCTCACCTTGGGCACGGGTCGGCGACACTGAAGCTTTCTTT

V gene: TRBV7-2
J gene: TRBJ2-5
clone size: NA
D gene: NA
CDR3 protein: CASSLNALQETQYF
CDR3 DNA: TGTGCCAGCAGCTTAAACGCATTACAAGAGACCCAGTACTTC

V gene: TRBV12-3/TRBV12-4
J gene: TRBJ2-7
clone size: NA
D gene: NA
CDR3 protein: CASSLESGYEQYF
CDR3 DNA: TGTGCCAGCAGTTTAGAGTCAGGGTACGAGCAGTACTTC

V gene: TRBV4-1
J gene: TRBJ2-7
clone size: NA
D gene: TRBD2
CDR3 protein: CASSPGIFAGGGGVEQYF
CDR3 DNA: TGCGCCAGCAGCCCTGGGATCTTTGCGGGAGGAGGGGGGGTCGAGCAGTACTTC

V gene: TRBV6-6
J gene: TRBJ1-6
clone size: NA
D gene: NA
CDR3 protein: CASSSRTELNSPLHF
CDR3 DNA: TGTGCCAGCAGTTCCAGGACAGAATTAAATTCACCCCTCCACTTT

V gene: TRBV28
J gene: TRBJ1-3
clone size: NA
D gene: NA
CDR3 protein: CASSFMGDWRRSGNTIYF
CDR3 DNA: TGTGCCAGCAGTTTCATGGGGGATTGGAGGAGGTCGGGAAACACCATATATTTT

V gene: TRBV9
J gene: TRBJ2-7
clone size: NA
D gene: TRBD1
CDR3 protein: CASSASEWGTGVEQYF
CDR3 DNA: TGTGCCAGCAGCGCGAGTGAATGGGGGACAGGGGTCGAGCAGTACTTC

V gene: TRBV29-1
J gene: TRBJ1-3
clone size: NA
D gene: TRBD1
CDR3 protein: CSVEDRTGETSGNTIYF
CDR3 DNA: TGCAGCGTTGAAGACCGGACAGGTGAGACATCTGGAAACACCATATATTTT

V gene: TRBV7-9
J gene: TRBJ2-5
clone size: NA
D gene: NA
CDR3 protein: CASSSTAMGQETQYF
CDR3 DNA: TGTGCCAGCAGCTCTACAGCAATGGGGCAGGAGACCCAGTACTTC

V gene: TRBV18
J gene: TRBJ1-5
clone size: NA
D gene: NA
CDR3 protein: CASSQSGEGQPQHF
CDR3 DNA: TGTGCCAGCTCTCAGTCAGGGGAGGGTCAGCCCCAGCATTTT

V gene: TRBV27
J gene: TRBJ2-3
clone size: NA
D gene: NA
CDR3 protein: CASSLWVSDTDTQYF
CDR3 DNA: TGTGCCAGCAGCCTTTGGGTCTCCGACACAGATACGCAGTATTTT

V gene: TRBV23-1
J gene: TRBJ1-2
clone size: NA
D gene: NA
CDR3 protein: CASKTGDPGWGYTF
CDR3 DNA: TGCGCCAGCAAGACCGGGGATCCGGGTTGGGGCTACACCTTC

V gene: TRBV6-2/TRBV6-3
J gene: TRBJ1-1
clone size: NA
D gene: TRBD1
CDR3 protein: CASSLDRAPSNTEAFF
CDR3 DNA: TGTGCCAGCAGCCTAGACAGGGCCCCATCGAACACTGAAGCTTTCTTT

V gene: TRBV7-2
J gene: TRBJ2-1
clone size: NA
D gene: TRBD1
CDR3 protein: CASSLDRGWNEQFF
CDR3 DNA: TGTGCCAGCAGCTTAGACAGGGGATGGAATGAGCAGTTCTTC

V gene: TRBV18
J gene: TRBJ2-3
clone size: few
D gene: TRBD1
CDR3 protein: CASSPTGQGVQYF
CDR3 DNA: TGTGCCAGCTCGCCGACAGGACAGGGAGTGCAGTATTTT